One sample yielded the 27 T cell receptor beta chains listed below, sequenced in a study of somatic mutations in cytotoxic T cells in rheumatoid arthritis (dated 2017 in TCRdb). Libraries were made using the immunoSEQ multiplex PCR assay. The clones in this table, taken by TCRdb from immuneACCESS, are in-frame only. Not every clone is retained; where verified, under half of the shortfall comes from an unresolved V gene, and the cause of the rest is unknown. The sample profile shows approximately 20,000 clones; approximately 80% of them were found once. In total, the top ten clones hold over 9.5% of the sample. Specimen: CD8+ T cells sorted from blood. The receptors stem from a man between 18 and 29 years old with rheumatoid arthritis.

The DNA for the CDR3 is TGCGCCAGCAGCCACAACTTAGGAGTACCCCAGCATTTT. Amino acids: CASSHNLGVPQHF. The chain couples TRBV4-1 to TRBJ1-5, with D hard to call. V lost 3 bases, J lost 10 bases, and 13 bases lay in between. This CDR3 is built from 13 residues. CDR1 is MGHRA, CDR2 YSYEKL, per germline.

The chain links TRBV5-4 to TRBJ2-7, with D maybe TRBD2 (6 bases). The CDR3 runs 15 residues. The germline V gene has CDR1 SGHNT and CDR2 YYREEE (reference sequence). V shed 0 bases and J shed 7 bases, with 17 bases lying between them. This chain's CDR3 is CASSLEGLLPGEQYF. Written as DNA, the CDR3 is TGTGCCAGCAGCTTGGAGGGACTCCTCCCGGGGGAGCAGTACTTC.

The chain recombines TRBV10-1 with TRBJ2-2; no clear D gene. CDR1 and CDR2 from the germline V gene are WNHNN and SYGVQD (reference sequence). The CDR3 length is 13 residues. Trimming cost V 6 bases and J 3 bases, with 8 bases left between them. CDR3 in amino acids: CASSPTDTGELFF. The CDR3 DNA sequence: TGCGCCAGCAGCCCGACTGACACCGGGGAGCTGTTTTTT.

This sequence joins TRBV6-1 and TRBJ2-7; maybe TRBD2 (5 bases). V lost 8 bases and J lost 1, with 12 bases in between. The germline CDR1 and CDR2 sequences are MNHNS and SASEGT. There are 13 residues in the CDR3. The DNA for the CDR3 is TGTGCCAGCTTTCGCGGGTTGTCCTACGAGCAGTACTTC. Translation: CASFRGLSYEQYF.

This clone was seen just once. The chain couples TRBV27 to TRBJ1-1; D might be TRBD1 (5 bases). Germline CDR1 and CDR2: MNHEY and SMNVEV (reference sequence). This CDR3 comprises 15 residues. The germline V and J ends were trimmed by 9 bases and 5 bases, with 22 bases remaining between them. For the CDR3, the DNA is TGTGCCAGTATGGGGTGGAAGGGGCTAAGAACTGAAGCTTTCTTT. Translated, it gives CASMGWKGLRTEAFF.

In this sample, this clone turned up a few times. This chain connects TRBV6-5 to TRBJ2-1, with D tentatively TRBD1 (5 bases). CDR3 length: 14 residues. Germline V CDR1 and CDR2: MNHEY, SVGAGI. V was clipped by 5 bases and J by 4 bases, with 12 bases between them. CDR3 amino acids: CASSIREEYNEQFF. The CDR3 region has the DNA TGTGCCAGCAGTATCAGGGAAGAATACAATGAGCAGTTCTTC.

CDR3 sequence (DNA): TGTGCCAGCAGCTTTAGTCACGGCAATTCACCCCTCCACTTT. It is translated as CASSFSHGNSPLHF. The V gene is TRBV5-8, the J gene TRBJ1-6; D is ambiguous. In germline, CDR1 is SGHTS, CDR2 YDEGEE. V was clipped by 2 bases and J by 7 bases, with 10 bases between them. The CDR3 has 14 residues. The whole variable domain, remainder taken from reference TRBV5-8 and TRBJ1-6, is EAGVTQSPTHLIKTRGQQATLRCSPISGHTSVYWYQQALGLGLQFLLWYDEGEERNRGNFPPRFSGRQFPNYSSELNVNALELEDSALYLCASSFSHGNSPLHFGNGTRLTVT.

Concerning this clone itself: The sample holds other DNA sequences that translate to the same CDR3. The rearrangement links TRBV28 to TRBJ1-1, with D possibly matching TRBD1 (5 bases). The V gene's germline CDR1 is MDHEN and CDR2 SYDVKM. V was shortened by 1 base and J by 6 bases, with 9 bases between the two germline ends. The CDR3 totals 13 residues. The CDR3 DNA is TGTGCCAGCAGTTTATCGGGGGGTGCTGAAGCTTTCTTT. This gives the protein CASSLSGGAEAFF.

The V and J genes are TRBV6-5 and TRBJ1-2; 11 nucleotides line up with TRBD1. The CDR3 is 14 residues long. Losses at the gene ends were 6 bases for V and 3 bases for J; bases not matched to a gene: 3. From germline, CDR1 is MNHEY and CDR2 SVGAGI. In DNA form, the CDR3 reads TGTGCCAGCAGCCCGGGACAGGGGGACTATGGCTACACCTTC. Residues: CASSPGQGDYGYTF.

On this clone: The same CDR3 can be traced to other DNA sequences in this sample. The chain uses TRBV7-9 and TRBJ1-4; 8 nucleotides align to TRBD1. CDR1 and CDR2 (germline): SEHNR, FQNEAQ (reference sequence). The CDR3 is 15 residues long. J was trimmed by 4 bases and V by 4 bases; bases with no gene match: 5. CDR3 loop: CASSSRQGLNEKLFF. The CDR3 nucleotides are TGTGCCAGCAGCTCCCGACAGGGGCTTAATGAAAAACTGTTTTTT. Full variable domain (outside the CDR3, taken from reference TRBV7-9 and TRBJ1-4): DTGVSQNPRHKITKRGQNVTFRCDPISEHNRLYWYRQTLGQGPEFLTYFQNEAQLEKSRLLSDRFSAERPKGSFSTLEIQRTEQGDSAMYLCASSSRQGLNEKLFFGSGTQLSVL.

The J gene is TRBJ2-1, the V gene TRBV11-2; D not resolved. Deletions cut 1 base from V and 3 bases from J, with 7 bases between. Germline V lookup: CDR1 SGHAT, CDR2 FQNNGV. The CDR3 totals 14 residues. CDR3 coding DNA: TGTGCCAGCAGCTTAGCGTTGGACTACAATGAGCAGTTCTTC. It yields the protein CASSLALDYNEQFF.

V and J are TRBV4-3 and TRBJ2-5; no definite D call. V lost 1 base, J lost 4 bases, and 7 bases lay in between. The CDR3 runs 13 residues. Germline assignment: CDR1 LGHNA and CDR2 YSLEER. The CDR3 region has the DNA TGCGCCAGCAGCCAAGCGAAAACAGAGACCCAGTACTTC. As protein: CASSQAKTETQYF.

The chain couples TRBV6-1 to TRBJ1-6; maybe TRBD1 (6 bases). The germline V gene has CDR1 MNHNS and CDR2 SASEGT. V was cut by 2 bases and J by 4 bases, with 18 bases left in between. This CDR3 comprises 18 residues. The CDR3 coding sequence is TGTGCCAGCAGTGAATCAGACAGGAGGCCTGGGTATAATTCACCCCTCCACTTT. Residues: CASSESDRRPGYNSPLHF.

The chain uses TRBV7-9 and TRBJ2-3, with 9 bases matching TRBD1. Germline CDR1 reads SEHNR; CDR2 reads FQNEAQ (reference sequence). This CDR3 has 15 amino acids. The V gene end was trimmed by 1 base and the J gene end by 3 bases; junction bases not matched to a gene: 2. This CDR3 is CASSLGTGETDTQYF. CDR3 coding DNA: TGTGCCAGCAGCTTAGGGACAGGGGAAACAGATACGCAGTATTTT.

DNA for the CDR3: TGTGCCAGCAGTCTATTAGGGGTAGGAGAGACCCAGTACTTC. Translating it yields CASSLLGVGETQYF. The chain combines TRBV5-5 with TRBJ2-5, with a tentative D call TRBD1 (5 bases). The CDR3 is 14 amino acids. The germline V and J ends were trimmed by 5 bases and 4 bases, with 15 bases remaining between them. Germline CDR1 SGHKS, CDR2 YYEKEE (reference sequence).

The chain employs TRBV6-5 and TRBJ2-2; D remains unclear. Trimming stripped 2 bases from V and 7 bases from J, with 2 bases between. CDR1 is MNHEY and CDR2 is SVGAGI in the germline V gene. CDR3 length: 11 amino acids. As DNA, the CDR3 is TGTGCCAGCAGTTACCGCGGGGAGCTGTTTTTT. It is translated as CASSYRGELFF.

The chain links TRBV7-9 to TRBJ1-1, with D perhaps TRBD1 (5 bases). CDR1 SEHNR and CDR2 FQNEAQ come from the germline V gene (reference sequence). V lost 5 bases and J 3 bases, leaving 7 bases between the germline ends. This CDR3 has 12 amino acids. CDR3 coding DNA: TGTGCCAGCAGCAAGGGGTACACTGAAGCTTTCTTT. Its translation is CASSKGYTEAFF.

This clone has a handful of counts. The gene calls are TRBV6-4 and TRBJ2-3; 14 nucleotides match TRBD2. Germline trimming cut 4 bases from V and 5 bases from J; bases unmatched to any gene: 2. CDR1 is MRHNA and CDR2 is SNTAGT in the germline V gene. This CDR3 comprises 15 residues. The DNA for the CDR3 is TGTGCCAGCAGTGGCGGGACTAGCGGGGGAGATACGCAGTATTTT. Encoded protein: CASSGGTSGGDTQYF.

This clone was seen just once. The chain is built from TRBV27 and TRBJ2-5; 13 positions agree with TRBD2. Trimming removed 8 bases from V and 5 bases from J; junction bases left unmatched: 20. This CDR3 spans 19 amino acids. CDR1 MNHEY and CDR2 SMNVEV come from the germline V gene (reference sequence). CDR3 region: CASSLMGETSGGMVETQYF. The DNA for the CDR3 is TGTGCCAGCTCCCTCATGGGTGAGACTAGCGGGGGGATGGTTGAGACCCAGTACTTC.

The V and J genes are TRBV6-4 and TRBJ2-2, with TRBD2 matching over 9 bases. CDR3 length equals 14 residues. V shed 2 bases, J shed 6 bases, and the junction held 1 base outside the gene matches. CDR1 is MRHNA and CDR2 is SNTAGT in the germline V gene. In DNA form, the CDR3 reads TGTGCCAGCAGTGACGGCGGGGGGGCCGGGGAGCTGTTTTTT. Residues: CASSDGGGAGELFF.

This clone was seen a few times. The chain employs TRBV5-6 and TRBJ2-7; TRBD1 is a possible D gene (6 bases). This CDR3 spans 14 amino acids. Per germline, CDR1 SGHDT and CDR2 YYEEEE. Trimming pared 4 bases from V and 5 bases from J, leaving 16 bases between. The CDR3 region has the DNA TGTGCCAGCAGCATAGCCGGGACACTCCACGAGCAGTACTTC. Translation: CASSIAGTLHEQYF.

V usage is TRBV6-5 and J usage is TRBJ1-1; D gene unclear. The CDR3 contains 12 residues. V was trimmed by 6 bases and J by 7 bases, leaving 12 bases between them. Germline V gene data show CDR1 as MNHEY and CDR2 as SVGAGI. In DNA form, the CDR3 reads TGTGCCAGCAGCCCAGGTGACATTGAAGCTTTCTTT. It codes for CASSPGDIEAFF.

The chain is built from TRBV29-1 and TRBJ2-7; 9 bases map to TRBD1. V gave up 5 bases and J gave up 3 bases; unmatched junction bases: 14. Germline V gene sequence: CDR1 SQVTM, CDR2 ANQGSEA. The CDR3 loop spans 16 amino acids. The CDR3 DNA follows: TGCAGCGTTCCCCGTTTTGTCGGGACAGGGAGCTACGAGCAGTACTTC. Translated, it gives CSVPRFVGTGSYEQYF.

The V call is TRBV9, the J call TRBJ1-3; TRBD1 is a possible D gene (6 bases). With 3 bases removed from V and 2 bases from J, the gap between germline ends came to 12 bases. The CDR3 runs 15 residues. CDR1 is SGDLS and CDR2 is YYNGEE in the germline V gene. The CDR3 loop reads CASSDTGGAGNTIYF. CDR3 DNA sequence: TGTGCCAGCAGCGATACGGGGGGCGCTGGAAACACCATATATTTT.

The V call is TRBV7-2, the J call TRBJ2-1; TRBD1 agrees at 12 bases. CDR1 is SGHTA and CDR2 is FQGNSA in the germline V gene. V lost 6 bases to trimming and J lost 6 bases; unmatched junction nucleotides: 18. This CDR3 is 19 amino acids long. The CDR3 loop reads CASSIPGNARDRGRNEQFF. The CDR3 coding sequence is TGTGCCAGCAGTATACCGGGGAATGCACGGGACAGGGGGCGCAATGAGCAGTTCTTC.

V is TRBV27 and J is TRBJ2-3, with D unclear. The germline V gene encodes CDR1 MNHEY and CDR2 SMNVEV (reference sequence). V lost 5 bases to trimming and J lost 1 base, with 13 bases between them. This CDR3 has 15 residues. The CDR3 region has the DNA TGTGCCAGCAGTGGAGTCGGATGGGGCACAGATACGCAGTATTTT. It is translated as CASSGVGWGTDTQYF.

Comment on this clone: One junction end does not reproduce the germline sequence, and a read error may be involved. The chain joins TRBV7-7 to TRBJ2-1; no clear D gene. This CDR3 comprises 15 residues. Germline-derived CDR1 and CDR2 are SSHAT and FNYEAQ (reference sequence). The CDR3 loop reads CASSLNPSSYNEQFF. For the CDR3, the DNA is TGTGCTAGCAGCTTAAATCCGTCCTCCTACAATGAGCAGTTCTTC.